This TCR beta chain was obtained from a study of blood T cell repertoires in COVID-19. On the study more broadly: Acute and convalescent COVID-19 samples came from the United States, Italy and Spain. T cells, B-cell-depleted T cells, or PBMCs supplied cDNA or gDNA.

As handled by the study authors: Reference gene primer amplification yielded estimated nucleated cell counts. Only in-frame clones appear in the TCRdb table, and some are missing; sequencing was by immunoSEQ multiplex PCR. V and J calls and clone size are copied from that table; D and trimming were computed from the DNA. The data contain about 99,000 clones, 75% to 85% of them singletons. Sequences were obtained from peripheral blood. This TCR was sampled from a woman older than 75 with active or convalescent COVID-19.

The CDR3 loop reads CASKLLAEGDTQYF. CDR3 nucleotide sequence: TGTGCCAGCAAACTGTTAGCGGAAGGAGATACGCAGTATTTT. The rearrangement joins TRBV6-5 to TRBJ2-3; possible D gene TRBD2, 6 bases. Trimming cost V 7 bases and J 5 bases, with 16 bases left between them. This CDR3 has 14 amino acids. CDR1 is MNHEY, CDR2 SVGAGI, per germline.